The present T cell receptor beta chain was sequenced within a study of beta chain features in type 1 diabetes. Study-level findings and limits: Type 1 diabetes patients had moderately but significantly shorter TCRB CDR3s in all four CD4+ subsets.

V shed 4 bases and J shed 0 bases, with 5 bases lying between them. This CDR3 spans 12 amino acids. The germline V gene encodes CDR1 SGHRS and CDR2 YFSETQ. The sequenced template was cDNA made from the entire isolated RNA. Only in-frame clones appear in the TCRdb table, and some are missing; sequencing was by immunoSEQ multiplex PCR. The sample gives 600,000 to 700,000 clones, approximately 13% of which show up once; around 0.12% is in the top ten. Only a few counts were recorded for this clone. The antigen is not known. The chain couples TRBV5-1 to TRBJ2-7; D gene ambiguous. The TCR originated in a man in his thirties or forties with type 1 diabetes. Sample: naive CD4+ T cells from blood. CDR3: CASSRNSYEQYF. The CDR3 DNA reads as TGCGCCAGCAGCAGGAACTCCTACGAGCAGTACTTC.